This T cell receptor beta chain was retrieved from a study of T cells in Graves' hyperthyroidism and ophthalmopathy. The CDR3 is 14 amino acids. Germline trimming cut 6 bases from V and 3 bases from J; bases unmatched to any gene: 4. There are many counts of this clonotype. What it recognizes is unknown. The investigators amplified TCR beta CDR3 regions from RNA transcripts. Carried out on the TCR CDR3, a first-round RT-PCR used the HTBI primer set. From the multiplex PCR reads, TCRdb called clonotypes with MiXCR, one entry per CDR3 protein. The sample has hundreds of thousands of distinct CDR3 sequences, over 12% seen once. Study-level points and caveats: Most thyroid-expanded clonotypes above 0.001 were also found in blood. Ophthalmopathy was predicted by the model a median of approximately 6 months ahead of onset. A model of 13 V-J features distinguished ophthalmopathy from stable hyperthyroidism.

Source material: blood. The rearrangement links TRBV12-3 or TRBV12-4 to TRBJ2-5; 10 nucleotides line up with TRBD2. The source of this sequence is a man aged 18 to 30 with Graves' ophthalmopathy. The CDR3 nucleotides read TGTGCCAGCAGCATTGGACTAGCGGAAGAGACCCAGTACTTC. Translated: CASSIGLAEETQYF.